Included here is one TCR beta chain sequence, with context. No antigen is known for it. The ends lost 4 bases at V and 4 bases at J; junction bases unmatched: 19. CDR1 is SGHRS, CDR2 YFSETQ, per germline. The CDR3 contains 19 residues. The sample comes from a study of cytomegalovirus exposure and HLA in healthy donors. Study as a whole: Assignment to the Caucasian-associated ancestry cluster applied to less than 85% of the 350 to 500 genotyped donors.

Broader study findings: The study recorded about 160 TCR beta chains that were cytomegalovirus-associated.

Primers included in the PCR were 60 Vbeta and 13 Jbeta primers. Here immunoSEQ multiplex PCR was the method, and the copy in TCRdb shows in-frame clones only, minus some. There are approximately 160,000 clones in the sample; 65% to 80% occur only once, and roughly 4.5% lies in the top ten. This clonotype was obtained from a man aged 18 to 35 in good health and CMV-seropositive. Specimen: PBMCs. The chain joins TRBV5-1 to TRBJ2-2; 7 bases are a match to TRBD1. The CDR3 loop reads CASSRPPQGVRLGTGELFF. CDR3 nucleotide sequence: TGCGCCAGCAGCAGACCCCCTCAGGGGGTGAGGTTGGGCACCGGGGAGCTGTTTTTT.